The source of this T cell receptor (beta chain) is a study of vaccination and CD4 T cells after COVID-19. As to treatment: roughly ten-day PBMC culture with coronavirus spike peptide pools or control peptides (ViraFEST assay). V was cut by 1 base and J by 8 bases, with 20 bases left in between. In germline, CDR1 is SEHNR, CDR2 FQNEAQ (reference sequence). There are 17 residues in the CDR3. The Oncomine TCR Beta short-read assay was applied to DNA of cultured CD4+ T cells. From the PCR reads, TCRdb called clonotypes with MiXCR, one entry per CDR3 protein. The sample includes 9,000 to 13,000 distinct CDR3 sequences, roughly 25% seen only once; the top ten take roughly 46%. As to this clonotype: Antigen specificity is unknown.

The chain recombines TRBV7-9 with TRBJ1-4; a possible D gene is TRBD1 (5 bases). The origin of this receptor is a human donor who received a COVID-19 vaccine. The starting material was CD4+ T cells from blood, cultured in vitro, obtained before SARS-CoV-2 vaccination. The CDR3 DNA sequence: TGTGCCAGCAGCTTAGTATTCCGGGACCCCTGGGAGGAAAAACTGTTTTTT. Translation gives CASSLVFRDPWEEKLFF. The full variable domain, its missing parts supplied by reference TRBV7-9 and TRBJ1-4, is DTGVSQNPRHKITKRGQNVTFRCDPISEHNRLYWYRQTLGQGPEFLTYFQNEAQLEKSRLLSDRFSAERPKGSFSTLEIQRTEQGDSAMYLCASSLVFRDPWEEKLFFGSGTQLSVL.